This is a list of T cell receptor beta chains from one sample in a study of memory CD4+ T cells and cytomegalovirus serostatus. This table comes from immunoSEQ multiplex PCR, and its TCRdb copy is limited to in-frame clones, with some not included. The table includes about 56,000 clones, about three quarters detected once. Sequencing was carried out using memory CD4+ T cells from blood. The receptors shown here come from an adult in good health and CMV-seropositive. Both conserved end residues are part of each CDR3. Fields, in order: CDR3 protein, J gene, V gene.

CDR3 protein: CASSQPGQGNTEAFF; J gene: TRBJ1-1; V gene: TRBV4-1
CDR3 protein: CSARPTQKLFF; J gene: TRBJ1-4; V gene: TRBV20-1
CDR3 protein: CASLVSSDCRDNEQFF; J gene: TRBJ2-1; V gene: TRBV23-1
CDR3 protein: CASSLRDGTDTQYF; J gene: TRBJ2-3; V gene: TRBV7-2
CDR3 protein: CASSYTEAFF; J gene: TRBJ1-1; V gene: TRBV28
CDR3 protein: CASSLAAGVGRGEQFF; J gene: TRBJ2-1; V gene: TRBV11-2
CDR3 protein: CASSLAGSFNQPQHF; J gene: TRBJ1-5; V gene: TRBV5-1
CDR3 protein: CASSPGQGPGNTIYF; J gene: TRBJ1-3; V gene: TRBV11-3
CDR3 protein: CASSPPGGRTNEKLFF; J gene: TRBJ1-4; V gene: TRBV18
CDR3 protein: CASSSHKIGQGEAFF; J gene: TRBJ1-1; V gene: TRBV6-5